These T cell receptor beta chains were read from a single sample in a study of blood T cell repertoires in COVID-19. TCRdb's copy holds only in-frame clones and misses some; the assay was immunoSEQ multiplex PCR. The sample comprises about 40,000 clones, 75% to 90% of which are singletons, and roughly 10% rests with the top ten. Material: peripheral blood. The receptors shown here come from a woman between 65 and 79 years old with acute or convalescent COVID-19. Both conserved end residues are part of each CDR3. A D gene is named only where the DNA matches it firmly. Clone size, where shown, is once, few, many, or a class for clones that have expanded.

clone_size: NA
v_call: TRBV27
j_call: TRBJ2-1
d_call: TRBD2
cdr3_aa: CASTLDSGANEQFF
cdr3_nt: TGTGCCAGCACATTGGATAGCGGGGCCAATGAGCAGTTCTTC

clone_size: NA
v_call: TRBV7-5
j_call: TRBJ2-1
d_call: NA
cdr3_aa: CARSFNGGRDNEQFF
cdr3_nt: TGTGCCAGAAGCTTTAATGGGGGCCGGGACAATGAGCAGTTCTTC

clone_size: NA
v_call: TRBV6-5
j_call: TRBJ2-3
d_call: TRBD2
cdr3_aa: CASSYGGGFTDTQYF
cdr3_nt: TGTGCCAGCAGTTACGGGGGGGGATTCACAGATACGCAGTATTTT

clone_size: NA
v_call: TRBV12-5
j_call: TRBJ2-1
d_call: NA
cdr3_aa: CASGLVLIKHQTYNEQFF
cdr3_nt: TGTGCTAGTGGTTTGGTACTCATTAAACATCAGACTTACAATGAGCAGTTCTTC

clone_size: NA
v_call: TRBV3-1/TRBV3-2
j_call: TRBJ1-5
d_call: NA
cdr3_aa: CASSQQGNQPQHF
cdr3_nt: TGTGCCAGCAGCCAACAGGGAAATCAGCCCCAGCATTTT

clone_size: NA
v_call: TRBV5-1
j_call: TRBJ2-2
d_call: NA
cdr3_aa: CASSLILNTGELFF
cdr3_nt: TGCGCCAGCAGCTTAATATTGAACACCGGGGAGCTGTTTTTT

clone_size: NA
v_call: TRBV5-5
j_call: TRBJ2-1
d_call: TRBD1
cdr3_aa: CASSLVITGGDDEQFF
cdr3_nt: TGTGCCAGCAGCTTGGTTATAACAGGGGGTGACGATGAGCAGTTCTTC

clone_size: NA
v_call: TRBV18
j_call: TRBJ1-4
d_call: NA
cdr3_aa: CASSPLLTNEKLFF
cdr3_nt: TGTGCCAGCTCACCCCTCCTCACTAATGAAAAACTGTTTTTT

clone_size: NA
v_call: TRBV9
j_call: TRBJ1-2
d_call: NA
cdr3_aa: CASSAIIWGKDGIYGYTF
cdr3_nt: TGTGCCAGCAGCGCGATCATTTGGGGCAAGGACGGAATTTATGGCTACACCTTC

clone_size: NA
v_call: TRBV3-1/TRBV3-2
j_call: TRBJ1-4
d_call: TRBD1
cdr3_aa: CASSPDRGSEKLFF
cdr3_nt: TGTGCCAGCAGCCCGGACAGGGGCTCTGAAAAACTGTTTTTT

clone_size: NA
v_call: TRBV7-9
j_call: TRBJ1-1
d_call: TRBD1
cdr3_aa: CASNAGGRTEAFF
cdr3_nt: TGTGCCAGCAACGCAGGGGGTCGCACTGAAGCTTTCTTT

clone_size: NA
v_call: TRBV5-5
j_call: TRBJ2-1
d_call: NA
cdr3_aa: CASSLGTHAYSEQFF
cdr3_nt: TGTGCCAGCAGCTTGGGAACCCATGCCTACAGTGAGCAGTTCTTC

clone_size: NA
v_call: TRBV7-9
j_call: TRBJ1-2
d_call: NA
cdr3_aa: CASSHQRGYGYTF
cdr3_nt: TGTGCCAGCAGCCACCAAAGGGGATATGGCTACACCTTC

clone_size: NA
v_call: TRBV2
j_call: TRBJ2-4
d_call: TRBD1
cdr3_aa: CASSDQGQRNIQYF
cdr3_nt: TGTGCCAGCAGTGATCAGGGACAGAGAAACATTCAGTACTTC

clone_size: NA
v_call: TRBV4-2
j_call: TRBJ2-3
d_call: TRBD2
cdr3_aa: CASSQARTSGILTDTQYF
cdr3_nt: TGTGCCAGCAGCCAAGCGAGGACTAGCGGGATACTCACAGATACGCAGTATTTT

clone_size: NA
v_call: TRBV7-2
j_call: TRBJ1-5
d_call: TRBD1
cdr3_aa: CASSPRGDRAFSNQPQHF
cdr3_nt: TGTGCCAGCAGCCCCCGAGGGGACAGGGCTTTCAGCAATCAGCCCCAGCATTTT

clone_size: NA
v_call: TRBV27
j_call: TRBJ1-6
d_call: TRBD1
cdr3_aa: CASSSLGQGAFSPLHF
cdr3_nt: TGTGCCAGCAGTTCACTCGGACAGGGGGCTTTTTCACCCCTCCACTTT

clone_size: NA
v_call: TRBV5-1
j_call: TRBJ1-1
d_call: NA
cdr3_aa: CASSFGEDTEAFF
cdr3_nt: TGCGCCAGCAGCTTCGGGGAGGACACTGAAGCTTTCTTT

clone_size: NA
v_call: TRBV5-1
j_call: TRBJ2-1
d_call: TRBD2
cdr3_aa: CASSLAGGPLSYNEQFF
cdr3_nt: TGCGCCAGCAGTTTGGCGGGGGGGCCCCTCTCCTACAATGAGCAGTTCTTC

clone_size: NA
v_call: TRBV7-9
j_call: TRBJ2-3
d_call: NA
cdr3_aa: CASSRAEITDTQYF
cdr3_nt: TGTGCCAGCAGCAGAGCGGAAATCACAGATACGCAGTATTTT

clone_size: NA
v_call: TRBV5-6
j_call: TRBJ1-3
d_call: TRBD1
cdr3_aa: CASSPGQLGGNTIYF
cdr3_nt: TGTGCCAGCAGCCCGGGACAGTTAGGGGGAAACACCATATATTTT

clone_size: few
v_call: TRBV5-1
j_call: TRBJ1-1
d_call: TRBD1
cdr3_aa: CASSIGQGREAFF
cdr3_nt: TGCGCCAGCAGCATAGGACAGGGGAGAGAAGCTTTCTTT

clone_size: once
v_call: TRBV28
j_call: TRBJ2-5
d_call: TRBD1
cdr3_aa: CASTGGQWTETQYF
cdr3_nt: TGTGCCAGCACAGGGGGACAGTGGACGGAGACCCAGTACTTC

clone_size: NA
v_call: TRBV30
j_call: TRBJ2-3
d_call: TRBD2
cdr3_aa: CACGGSLTTDTQYF
cdr3_nt: TGTGCCTGCGGCGGGAGCCTTACCACAGATACGCAGTATTTT

clone_size: NA
v_call: TRBV7-8
j_call: TRBJ1-1
d_call: NA
cdr3_aa: CASSLGREEAFF
cdr3_nt: TGTGCCAGCAGCTTAGGAAGAGAAGAAGCTTTCTTT

clone_size: NA
v_call: TRBV6-1
j_call: TRBJ2-1
d_call: NA
cdr3_aa: CASSTSGTNEQFF
cdr3_nt: NA

clone_size: NA
v_call: TRBV6-1
j_call: TRBJ2-5
d_call: TRBD2
cdr3_aa: CASSETGTSGSGETQYF
cdr3_nt: TGTGCCAGCAGTGAAACGGGGACTAGCGGGAGCGGAGAGACCCAGTACTTC

clone_size: once
v_call: TRBV3-1/TRBV3-2
j_call: TRBJ2-3
d_call: TRBD1
cdr3_aa: CASSRRQGWTDTQYF
cdr3_nt: TGTGCCAGCAGCCGAAGACAGGGGTGGACAGATACGCAGTATTTT

clone_size: once
v_call: TRBV29-1
j_call: TRBJ2-3
d_call: TRBD1
cdr3_aa: CSVGRGQGSTDTQYF
cdr3_nt: TGCAGCGTCGGAAGGGGACAGGGGAGCACAGATACGCAGTATTTT

clone_size: NA
v_call: TRBV25-1
j_call: TRBJ1-1
d_call: NA
cdr3_aa: CATLKEGTEAFF
cdr3_nt: TGTGCCACCCTAAAGGAGGGAACTGAAGCTTTCTTT

clone_size: NA
v_call: TRBV2
j_call: TRBJ1-5
d_call: NA
cdr3_aa: CASSEEGGFNQPQHF
cdr3_nt: TGTGCCAGCAGTGAAGAAGGAGGATTCAATCAGCCCCAGCATTTT

clone_size: NA
v_call: TRBV6-6
j_call: TRBJ1-6
d_call: NA
cdr3_aa: CATSSYNSPLHF
cdr3_nt: TGTGCCACTAGCTCCTATAATTCACCCCTCCACTTT

clone_size: NA
v_call: TRBV10-3
j_call: TRBJ1-5
d_call: TRBD1
cdr3_aa: CAIRTGTDNQPQHF
cdr3_nt: TGTGCCATCAGGACCGGGACAGATAATCAGCCCCAGCATTTT

clone_size: NA
v_call: TRBV19
j_call: TRBJ2-3
d_call: NA
cdr3_aa: CASSIRGQGSDTQYF
cdr3_nt: TGTGCCAGTAGTATCCGGGGTCAGGGGTCGGATACGCAGTATTTT

clone_size: NA
v_call: TRBV18
j_call: TRBJ1-2
d_call: NA
cdr3_aa: CASSTGQRDANYGYTF
cdr3_nt: TGTGCCAGCTCAACTGGACAGAGAGACGCTAACTATGGCTACACCTTC

clone_size: NA
v_call: TRBV5-5
j_call: TRBJ2-5
d_call: NA
cdr3_aa: CASSLGTSQETQYF
cdr3_nt: TGTGCCAGCAGCCTCGGGACTTCCCAAGAGACCCAGTACTTC

clone_size: NA
v_call: TRBV6-6
j_call: TRBJ2-2
d_call: TRBD2
cdr3_aa: CASSYSAGDGGELFF
cdr3_nt: TGTGCCAGCAGTTACTCGGCGGGGGACGGCGGGGAGCTGTTTTTT

clone_size: NA
v_call: TRBV12-3/TRBV12-4
j_call: TRBJ2-1
d_call: NA
cdr3_aa: CASSSSGSGEQFF
cdr3_nt: TGTGCCAGCAGTTCATCGGGGTCCGGGGAGCAGTTCTTC

clone_size: NA
v_call: TRBV19
j_call: TRBJ1-5
d_call: TRBD1
cdr3_aa: CASSIGRGAQPQHF
cdr3_nt: TGTGCCAGTAGTATCGGCAGGGGGGCACAGCCCCAGCATTTT

clone_size: NA
v_call: TRBV4-2
j_call: TRBJ1-2
d_call: TRBD1
cdr3_aa: CASSQEGQGVDYGYTF
cdr3_nt: TGTGCCAGCAGCCAAGAGGGCCAGGGGGTAGACTATGGCTACACCTTC

clone_size: few
v_call: TRBV7-9
j_call: TRBJ2-1
d_call: NA
cdr3_aa: CASSPDRTDQFF
cdr3_nt: TGTGCCAGCAGCCCGGACAGAACAGACCAGTTCTTC

clone_size: once
v_call: TRBV9
j_call: TRBJ2-3
d_call: TRBD1
cdr3_aa: CASRPGGFGSDTQYF
cdr3_nt: TGTGCCAGCCGCCCAGGGGGCTTTGGATCAGATACGCAGTATTTT

clone_size: NA
v_call: TRBV30
j_call: TRBJ1-2
d_call: NA
cdr3_aa: CAWSGRNYGYTF
cdr3_nt: TGTGCCTGGAGTGGCAGGAACTATGGCTACACCTTC

clone_size: NA
v_call: TRBV30
j_call: TRBJ1-5
d_call: TRBD1
cdr3_aa: CAWGTGENQPQHF
cdr3_nt: TGTGCCTGGGGGACAGGGGAGAATCAGCCCCAGCATTTT

clone_size: NA
v_call: TRBV7-9
j_call: TRBJ1-4
d_call: NA
cdr3_aa: CASSFPAGEKLFF
cdr3_nt: TGTGCCAGCAGCTTCCCAGCGGGCGAAAAACTGTTTTTT

clone_size: NA
v_call: TRBV10-3
j_call: TRBJ2-3
d_call: TRBD2
cdr3_aa: CAINAGGLTDTQYF
cdr3_nt: TGTGCCATCAACGCGGGGGGGCTCACAGATACGCAGTATTTT

clone_size: NA
v_call: TRBV9
j_call: TRBJ2-1
d_call: TRBD1
cdr3_aa: CASSVGPGQHNEQFF
cdr3_nt: TGTGCCAGCAGCGTGGGACCGGGACAGCACAATGAGCAGTTCTTC